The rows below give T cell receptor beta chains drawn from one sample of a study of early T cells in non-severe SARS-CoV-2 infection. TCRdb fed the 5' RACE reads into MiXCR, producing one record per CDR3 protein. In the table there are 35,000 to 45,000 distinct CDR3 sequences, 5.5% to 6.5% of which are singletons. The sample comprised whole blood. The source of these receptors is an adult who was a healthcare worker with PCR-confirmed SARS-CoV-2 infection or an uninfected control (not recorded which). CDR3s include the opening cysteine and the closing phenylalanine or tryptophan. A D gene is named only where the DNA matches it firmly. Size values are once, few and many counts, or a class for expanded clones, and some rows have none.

CDR3 protein: CASSYSQGGDQPQHF; CDR3 DNA: TGTGCCAGCAGTTACTCACAGGGAGGCGACCAGCCCCAGCATTTT; clone size: many; V gene: TRBV6-5; J gene: TRBJ1-5; D gene: .
CDR3 protein: CAIGGESYNEQFF; CDR3 DNA: TGCGCCATCGGGGGCGAGTCCTACAATGAGCAGTTCTTC; clone size: many; V gene: TRBV20-1; J gene: TRBJ2-1; D gene: .
CDR3 protein: CASSRAFDEKLFF; CDR3 DNA: TGTGCCAGCAGCCGGGCCTTCGATGAAAAACTGTTTTTT; clone size: .; V gene: TRBV11-2; J gene: TRBJ1-4; D gene: .
CDR3 protein: CAGGAGPYNEQFF; CDR3 DNA: TGTGCCGGGGGAGCAGGGCCGTACAATGAGCAGTTCTTC; clone size: many; V gene: TRBV18; J gene: TRBJ2-1; D gene: .
CDR3 protein: CSARGAPGRAYEQYF; CDR3 DNA: TGCAGTGCTAGAGGGGCCCCGGGACGGGCCTACGAGCAGTACTTC; clone size: many; V gene: TRBV20-1; J gene: TRBJ2-7; D gene: .
CDR3 protein: CASSLEWGLVNEQYF; CDR3 DNA: TGTGCCAGCAGCTTAGAGTGGGGCTTGGTCAACGAGCAGTACTTC; clone size: .; V gene: TRBV7-2; J gene: TRBJ2-7; D gene: .
CDR3 protein: CASTQGRETQYF; CDR3 DNA: TGTGCCAGCACTCAGGGGCGAGAGACCCAGTACTTC; clone size: many; V gene: TRBV12-3/TRBV12-4; J gene: TRBJ2-5; D gene: .
CDR3 protein: CAVGRPEEETQYF; CDR3 DNA: TGTGCCGTGGGCCGGCCCGAGGAAGAGACCCAGTACTTC; clone size: .; V gene: TRBV6-2/TRBV6-3; J gene: TRBJ2-5; D gene: .
CDR3 protein: CASSHNRYRDEQYF; CDR3 DNA: TGTGCCAGCAGTCATAACAGGTATAGAGACGAGCAGTACTTC; clone size: many; V gene: TRBV28; J gene: TRBJ2-7; D gene: .
CDR3 protein: CASSLTGGRDNEQFF; CDR3 DNA: TGCGCCAGCAGCTTAACAGGGGGCAGAGACAATGAGCAGTTCTTC; clone size: .; V gene: TRBV5-1; J gene: TRBJ2-1; D gene: TRBD1
CDR3 protein: CASSLLTGVRTEAFF; CDR3 DNA: TGTGCCAGCAGCCTCCTGACAGGCGTGAGGACTGAAGCTTTCTTT; clone size: few; V gene: TRBV7-2; J gene: TRBJ1-1; D gene: .
CDR3 protein: CASSEYRGDQPQHF; CDR3 DNA: TGTGCCAGCAGTGAATACAGGGGCGATCAGCCCCAGCATTTT; clone size: few; V gene: TRBV6-1; J gene: TRBJ1-5; D gene: TRBD1
CDR3 protein: CASSRQLGSEAFF; CDR3 DNA: TGTGCCAGCAGCCGTCAGTTGGGATCTGAAGCTTTCTTT; clone size: many; V gene: TRBV11-2; J gene: TRBJ1-1; D gene: .
CDR3 protein: CASSDRDTKSPETQYF; CDR3 DNA: TGTGCCAGCAGTGACCGGGACACCAAATCGCCAGAGACCCAGTACTTC; clone size: .; V gene: TRBV25-1; J gene: TRBJ2-5; D gene: .
CDR3 protein: CASSPDRGSSEQYF; CDR3 DNA: TGTGCCAGCAGTCCGGACAGGGGGTCGAGCGAGCAGTACTTC; clone size: many; V gene: TRBV27; J gene: TRBJ2-7; D gene: TRBD1
CDR3 protein: CASSDGGSGANVLTF; CDR3 DNA: TGTGCCAGCAGTGACGGGGGATCTGGGGCCAACGTCCTGACTTTC; clone size: many; V gene: TRBV6-4; J gene: TRBJ2-6; D gene: .
CDR3 protein: CASSLYGLAGLQETQYF; CDR3 DNA: TGTGCCAGCAGCTTATATGGACTAGCGGGTCTCCAAGAGACCCAGTACTTC; clone size: few; V gene: TRBV7-6; J gene: TRBJ2-5; D gene: TRBD2
CDR3 protein: CASSHGQGYEQYF; CDR3 DNA: TGTGCCAGCAGTCACGGACAGGGCTACGAGCAGTACTTC; clone size: few; V gene: TRBV12-3/TRBV12-4; J gene: TRBJ2-7; D gene: TRBD1
CDR3 protein: CASSYSHRTGNGETQYF; CDR3 DNA: TGTGCCAGCAGTTACTCCCACCGGACAGGGAATGGAGAGACCCAGTACTTC; clone size: many; V gene: TRBV6-2/TRBV6-3; J gene: TRBJ2-5; D gene: TRBD1
CDR3 protein: CSATGLSRNSPLHF; CDR3 DNA: TGCAGTGCAACAGGACTTTCTCGGAATTCACCCCTCCACTTT; clone size: .; V gene: TRBV20-1; J gene: TRBJ1-6; D gene: .
CDR3 protein: CASSQSQGSEQYF; CDR3 DNA: TGTGCCAGCAGCCAAAGTCAGGGGAGCGAGCAGTACTTC; clone size: many; V gene: TRBV16; J gene: TRBJ2-7; D gene: .
CDR3 protein: CASSQDRTAYNEQFF; CDR3 DNA: TGCGCCAGCAGCCAAGATCGGACAGCCTACAATGAGCAGTTCTTC; clone size: many; V gene: TRBV4-3; J gene: TRBJ2-1; D gene: .
CDR3 protein: CASIRSRRGGPNEQFF; CDR3 DNA: TGTGCCAGCATTCGAAGCAGGCGGGGGGGTCCCAATGAGCAGTTCTTC; clone size: many; V gene: TRBV6-1; J gene: TRBJ2-1; D gene: TRBD2
CDR3 protein: CASSILGTTQETQYF; CDR3 DNA: TGTGCCAGCAGCATCCTCGGGACAACCCAAGAGACCCAGTACTTC; clone size: many; V gene: TRBV7-2; J gene: TRBJ2-5; D gene: .
CDR3 protein: CASSGDGNRVISPLHF; CDR3 DNA: TGTGCCAGCAGCGGGGACGGGAATCGGGTAATTTCACCCCTCCACTTT; clone size: .; V gene: TRBV9; J gene: TRBJ1-6; D gene: .
CDR3 protein: CASSLGRTDQETQYF; CDR3 DNA: TGTGCCAGCAGCTTAGGACGAACAGACCAAGAGACCCAGTACTTC; clone size: many; V gene: TRBV13; J gene: TRBJ2-5; D gene: .
CDR3 protein: CASSQGRVDGYTF; CDR3 DNA: TGTGCCAGCAGCCAAGGGCGGGTAGACGGCTACACCTTC; clone size: many; V gene: TRBV14; J gene: TRBJ1-2; D gene: .
CDR3 protein: CASSSEGTGANVLTF; CDR3 DNA: TGTGCCAGCAGCTCAGAGGGGACTGGGGCCAACGTCCTGACTTTC; clone size: .; V gene: TRBV7-8; J gene: TRBJ2-6; D gene: .
CDR3 protein: CASRTPGENSGANVLTF; CDR3 DNA: TGTGCCAGTAGGACTCCAGGGGAAAATTCTGGGGCCAACGTCCTGACTTTC; clone size: few; V gene: TRBV19; J gene: TRBJ2-6; D gene: .
CDR3 protein: CASSSNLRDSQAFF; CDR3 DNA: TGTGCCAGCAGTTCAAACCTCCGGGACAGCCAAGCTTTCTTT; clone size: .; V gene: TRBV12-3/TRBV12-4; J gene: TRBJ1-1; D gene: TRBD1
CDR3 protein: CASSYGTGSSGNTIYF; CDR3 DNA: TGTGCCAGCAGTTACGGGACAGGGAGCTCTGGAAACACCATATATTTT; clone size: few; V gene: TRBV6-5; J gene: TRBJ1-3; D gene: TRBD1
CDR3 protein: CATHGQLNTEAFF; CDR3 DNA: TGTGCCACCCATGGACAGCTGAACACTGAAGCTTTCTTT; clone size: .; V gene: TRBV6-5; J gene: TRBJ1-1; D gene: .
CDR3 protein: CASSPYGMSSGEQYF; CDR3 DNA: TGTGCCAGCAGCCCCTACGGGATGAGCTCTGGGGAGCAGTACTTC; clone size: many; V gene: TRBV5-5; J gene: TRBJ2-7; D gene: .
CDR3 protein: CASSPWVGNSGANVLTF; CDR3 DNA: TGTGCCAGCAGCCCCTGGGTTGGGAACTCTGGGGCCAACGTCCTGACTTTC; clone size: many; V gene: TRBV11-2; J gene: TRBJ2-6; D gene: .
CDR3 protein: CASSSITRGRDTDTQYF; CDR3 DNA: TGTGCCAGCAGCTCCATCACCAGGGGGCGCGACACAGATACGCAGTATTTT; clone size: .; V gene: TRBV7-2; J gene: TRBJ2-3; D gene: TRBD1
CDR3 protein: CASSPPGQSNEKLFF; CDR3 DNA: TGTGCCAGCTCACCACCGGGACAGAGCAATGAAAAACTGTTTTTT; clone size: few; V gene: TRBV18; J gene: TRBJ1-4; D gene: TRBD1
CDR3 protein: CASSLAGGGEQFF; CDR3 DNA: TGTGCCAGCAGCTTGGCCGGGGGGGGTGAGCAGTTCTTC; clone size: many; V gene: TRBV7-7; J gene: TRBJ2-1; D gene: TRBD2
CDR3 protein: CASSLLSGWGGYTF; CDR3 DNA: TGTGCCAGCAGTTTGTTAAGTGGCTGGGGAGGCTACACCTTC; clone size: few; V gene: TRBV28; J gene: TRBJ1-2; D gene: .
CDR3 protein: CASSEGSFAYGYTF; CDR3 DNA: TGTGCCAGCAGTGAAGGGTCGTTCGCGTATGGCTACACCTTC; clone size: .; V gene: TRBV6-1; J gene: TRBJ1-2; D gene: .
CDR3 protein: CASSLGQGPNIQYF; CDR3 DNA: TGTGCCAGCAGCTTGGGCCAGGGCCCCAACATTCAGTACTTC; clone size: many; V gene: TRBV5-5; J gene: TRBJ2-4; D gene: .
CDR3 protein: CASSLTGRNSPLHF; CDR3 DNA: TGTGCCAGCAGTTTGACAGGGAGAAATTCACCCCTCCACTTT; clone size: many; V gene: TRBV12-3/TRBV12-4; J gene: TRBJ1-6; D gene: TRBD1
CDR3 protein: CASSEALGAAYNEQFF; CDR3 DNA: TGTGCCAGCAGTGAAGCCTTAGGGGCCGCCTACAATGAGCAGTTCTTC; clone size: .; V gene: TRBV6-1; J gene: TRBJ2-1; D gene: .
CDR3 protein: CASSKGSIEGTEAFF; CDR3 DNA: TGTGCCAGCAGCAAGGGGTCAATTGAGGGGACTGAAGCTTTCTTT; clone size: many; V gene: TRBV7-2; J gene: TRBJ1-1; D gene: .
CDR3 protein: CASSPLGQGPAGGYTF; CDR3 DNA: TGTGCCAGCAGCCCCTTGGGACAGGGCCCGGCCGGCGGCTACACCTTC; clone size: many; V gene: TRBV14; J gene: TRBJ1-2; D gene: TRBD1
CDR3 protein: CASSEAREQYF; CDR3 DNA: TGTGCCAGCAGTGAAGCTAGGGAGCAGTACTTC; clone size: .; V gene: TRBV2; J gene: TRBJ2-7; D gene: .
CDR3 protein: CASMGTGWTYEQYF; CDR3 DNA: TGTGCCAGCATGGGCACAGGGTGGACCTACGAGCAGTACTTC; clone size: .; V gene: TRBV6-2/TRBV6-3; J gene: TRBJ2-7; D gene: .
CDR3 protein: CASSGGALGETQYF; CDR3 DNA: TGTGCCAGCAGCGGGGGGGCATTAGGAGAGACCCAGTACTTC; clone size: .; V gene: TRBV7-6; J gene: TRBJ2-5; D gene: .
CDR3 protein: CASSPGSSGANVLTF; CDR3 DNA: TGCGCCAGCAGCCCTGGGAGCTCTGGGGCCAACGTCCTGACTTTC; clone size: many; V gene: TRBV5-1; J gene: TRBJ2-6; D gene: .
CDR3 protein: CSAREGLAGENNEQFF; CDR3 DNA: TGCAGTGCTAGAGAGGGACTAGCGGGGGAAAACAATGAGCAGTTCTTC; clone size: many; V gene: TRBV20-1; J gene: TRBJ2-1; D gene: TRBD2
CDR3 protein: CASSLGNRVDIQYF; CDR3 DNA: TGTGCCAGCAGCTTAGGCAACAGGGTCGACATTCAGTACTTC; clone size: .; V gene: TRBV7-2; J gene: TRBJ2-4; D gene: .
CDR3 protein: CSAATGNTEAFF; CDR3 DNA: TGCAGCGCCGCAACAGGGAACACTGAAGCTTTCTTT; clone size: many; V gene: TRBV29-1; J gene: TRBJ1-1; D gene: .